The 27 T cell receptor beta chains presented below share a single source sample, sequenced in a study of blood T cell repertoires in COVID-19. Produced via immunoSEQ multiplex PCR; TCRdb's table is partial and in-frame only. The sample lists fewer than 250,000 clones; about four fifths were seen once. Sequenced sample: PBMCs or T cells enriched from blood (not recorded which). The receptors stem from a middle-aged woman who had been exposed to COVID-19.

Only one count was recorded for this clone. The chain recombines TRBV28 with TRBJ1-5, with 7 bases aligning to TRBD1. Germline V gives CDR1 MDHEN, CDR2 SYDVKM. V lost 10 bases, J lost 1 base, and 13 bases stayed unmatched. The CDR3 runs to 16 residues. The CDR3 DNA reads TGTGCCATCACCGGACAGGCTCTTGCCAGCAATCAGCCCCAGCATTTT. This sequence encodes CAITGQALASNQPQHF.

In this sample, this clone turned up once. The CDR3 protein is CASRTGLGPQHF. The CDR3 DNA is TGTGCCAGCAGGACTGGGTTAGGACCCCAGCATTTT. The rearrangement uses TRBV27 and TRBJ1-5; no firm D call. This CDR3 region has 12 residues. Trimming removed 6 bases at V and 10 bases at J, with 13 bases between. The V gene's germline CDR1 is MNHEY and CDR2 SMNVEV (reference sequence).

This clone turned up a few times. This chain joins TRBV9 and TRBJ2-2; 8 positions agree with TRBD1. CDR1 and CDR2 from the germline V gene are SGDLS and YYNGEE. With 4 bases clipped from V and 1 base from J, the junction kept 3 bases outside the gene matches. This CDR3 has 15 amino acids. The CDR3 here is CASSRGTGNTGELFF. The CDR3 DNA follows: TGTGCCAGCAGCCGCGGGACAGGGAACACCGGGGAGCTGTTTTTT.

The chain recombines TRBV7-2 with TRBJ1-3; weak D call: TRBD1 (5 bases). CDR3 length equals 15 residues. Germline CDR1 reads SGHTA; CDR2 reads FQGNSA. V was cut by 5 bases and J by 2 bases, with 13 bases left in between. The CDR3 loop reads CASSPLGQAGNTIYF. CDR3 bases: TGTGCCAGCAGCCCCCTGGGGCAGGCTGGAAACACCATATATTTT.

The chain is built from TRBV19 and TRBJ1-5; tentatively, D is TRBD1 (5 bases). CDR1 LNHDA and CDR2 SQIVND come from the germline V gene (reference sequence). This CDR3 region has 15 residues. V dropped 6 bases and J dropped 0 bases, with 12 bases sitting between them. CDR3 bases: TGTGCCAGTAGAGAGACAGACAATAGCAATCAGCCCCAGCATTTT. Translating it yields CASRETDNSNQPQHF. The variable domain in full, with the rest retrieved from reference TRBV19 and TRBJ1-5, is DGGITQSPKYLFRKEGQNVTLSCEQNLNHDAMYWYRQDPGQGLRLIYYSQIVNDFQKGDIAEGYSVSREKKESFPLTVTSAQKNPTAFYLCASRETDNSNQPQHFGDGTRLSIL.

This chain links TRBV9 with TRBJ2-3, with D tentatively TRBD2 (7 bases). From germline, CDR1 is SGDLS and CDR2 YYNGEE. The CDR3 totals 14 residues. V lost 2 bases, J lost 6 bases, and 13 bases lay in between. Here the CDR3 DNA reads TGTGCCAGCAGCGTCGCCGCGGGGGCGGATACGCAGTATTTT. This gives the protein CASSVAAGADTQYF.

The chain carries TRBV2 and TRBJ1-5; no reliable D call. The V gene's germline CDR1 is SNHLY and CDR2 FYNNEI. The CDR3 spans 14 residues. The germline V and J ends were trimmed by 3 bases and 4 bases, with 10 bases remaining between them. The CDR3 region has the DNA TGTGCCAGCAGTGACTGGGCTGAAAATCAGCCCCAGCATTTT. It codes for CASSDWAENQPQHF.

This chain links TRBV7-9 with TRBJ1-1; 8 bases line up with TRBD1. This CDR3 comprises 16 residues. Germline V gene sequence: CDR1 SEHNR, CDR2 FQNEAQ (reference sequence). Trimming removed 5 bases from V and 3 bases from J; junction bases left unmatched: 11. CDR3 residues: CASSPRQGLRHTEAFF. The CDR3 DNA reads TGTGCCAGCAGCCCCCGACAGGGGCTTCGTCACACTGAAGCTTTCTTT.

The gene calls are TRBV19 and TRBJ2-5; TRBD1 aligns across 8 bases. The CDR3 spans 16 residues. V trimming: 0 bases; J trimming: 2 bases; junction bases outside the gene matches: 5. Germline CDR1 is LNHDA and CDR2 is SQIVND (reference sequence). The CDR3 is CASSIDPYRGQETQYF. The CDR3 DNA sequence: TGTGCCAGTAGTATAGATCCTTACAGGGGGCAAGAGACCCAGTACTTC.

This clone has a handful of counts. This rearrangement joins TRBV5-5 to TRBJ1-1, with TRBD1 matching 7 bases. This CDR3 region has 15 residues. Germline loops: CDR1 SGHKS, CDR2 YYEKEE (reference sequence). V lost 0 bases to trimming and J lost 4 bases; unmatched junction nucleotides: 6. The CDR3 coding sequence is TGTGCCAGCAGCTTGGGACAGGGCGGAGGCACTGAAGCTTTCTTT. Translating gives CASSLGQGGGTEAFF.

This chain links TRBV2 with TRBJ2-3; 11 bases map to TRBD2. CDR1 SNHLY and CDR2 FYNNEI come from the germline V gene. The J segment lost 2 bases and the V segment lost 6 bases, leaving 7 bases of the junction unmatched. The CDR3 contains 16 residues. The CDR3 nucleotides are TGTGCCAGCAGCGAAACACTAGCGGGGGCCACAGATACGCAGTATTTT. As protein: CASSETLAGATDTQYF. Full variable domain (rest looked up from reference TRBV2 and TRBJ2-3): EPEVTQTPSHQVTQMGQEVILRCVPISNHLYFYWYRQILGQKVEFLVSFYNNEISEKSEIFDDQFSVERPDGSNFTLKIRSTKLEDSAMYFCASSETLAGATDTQYFGPGTRLTVL.

The chain employs TRBV30 and TRBJ1-2; D perhaps matches TRBD1 (6 bases). V lost 7 bases to trimming and J lost 3 bases, with 15 bases between them. The germline V gene encodes CDR1 GTSNPN and CDR2 SVGIG (reference sequence). This CDR3 is 13 amino acids long. CDR3: CASRGGLDYGYTF. The CDR3 bases are TGTGCCTCCCGGGGGGGGCTCGACTATGGCTACACCTTC.

This chain connects TRBV7-6 to TRBJ1-4; D not certain. Germline V CDR1 and CDR2: SGHVS, FNYEAQ. Trimming shortened V by 3 bases and J by 8 bases, and 16 bases separated the two germline ends. CDR3 length: 15 residues. The CDR3 DNA is TGTGCCAGCAGCTTCCGGGGAACCGGTGAGGAAAAACTGTTTTTT. It codes for CASSFRGTGEEKLFF.

A word on this clone: The sample contains more than one DNA sequence encoding this CDR3. The chain links TRBV2 to TRBJ2-2, with 7 nucleotides matching TRBD1. CDR3 size: 15 residues. With V trimmed by 4 bases and J by 1 base, 3 bases remained unmatched. The germline gives CDR1 SNHLY, CDR2 FYNNEI. The CDR3 DNA is TGTGCCAGCAGTGGACAGGGACGGAACACCGGGGAGCTGTTTTTT. This encodes CASSGQGRNTGELFF.

The chain uses TRBV10-3 and TRBJ2-7, with a tentative D call TRBD1 (6 bases). The CDR3 is 12 amino acids. Trimming left V 8 bases short and J 3 bases short, with 11 bases between. Per germline, CDR1 ENHRY and CDR2 SYGVKD. The CDR3: CAIGTGSYEQYF. The CDR3 DNA follows: TGTGCCATCGGAACAGGGAGCTACGAGCAGTACTTC.

The V and J genes are TRBV3-1 (or the pseudogene TRBV3-2) and TRBJ1-1; D possibly corresponds to TRBD1 (5 bases). This CDR3 region has 15 residues. V was cut by 4 bases and J by 0 bases, with 12 bases left in between. Germline loops: CDR1 LGHDT, CDR2 YNNKEL (reference sequence). The CDR3 loop reads CASSLSRVVNTEAFF. For the CDR3, the DNA is TGTGCCAGCAGCCTCTCCAGGGTCGTGAACACTGAAGCTTTCTTT.

This clone has more than one count but fewer than ten. The chain has TRBV19 and TRBJ1-1, with 10 nucleotides matching TRBD1. Trimming took 5 bases from V and 5 from J; bases not matched to a gene: 5. CDR1 is LNHDA, CDR2 SQIVND, per germline (reference sequence). This CDR3 has 14 amino acids. CDR3 nucleotides: TGTGCCAGTAGTCAGACAGGGGGCTGGACTGAAGCTTTCTTT. It translates to CASSQTGGWTEAFF. Complete variable domain (other parts from reference TRBV19 and TRBJ1-1): DGGITQSPKYLFRKEGQNVTLSCEQNLNHDAMYWYRQDPGQGLRLIYYSQIVNDFQKGDIAEGYSVSREKKESFPLTVTSAQKNPTAFYLCASSQTGGWTEAFFGQGTRLTVV.

Points on this clone: The sample carries other DNA sequences with the same CDR3. V usage is TRBV6-5 and J usage is TRBJ1-1; D remains ambiguous. V was pared by 0 bases and J by 1 base, with 3 bases between. The CDR3 length is 13 residues. Per germline, CDR1 MNHEY and CDR2 SVGAGI. This CDR3 is CASSYSRNTEAFF. The DNA of the CDR3 is TGTGCCAGCAGTTACTCTCGGAACACTGAAGCTTTCTTT.

The chain couples TRBV7-9 to TRBJ1-2, with D possibly being TRBD1 (5 bases). CDR1 SEHNR and CDR2 FQNEAQ come from the germline V gene (reference sequence). V lost 5 bases, J lost 0 bases, and 10 bases lay in between. The CDR3 covers 14 residues. The CDR3 nucleotides read TGTGCCAGCAGCCTGGGGGGAGCTAACTATGGCTACACCTTC. This translates into CASSLGGANYGYTF.

A single count supports this clone. This chain connects TRBV6-5 to TRBJ2-7, with TRBD1 identical over 12 bases. The CDR3 covers 15 residues. The junction had 11 bases not matched to a gene; V was cut back by 5 bases and J by 9 bases. Per germline, CDR1 MNHEY and CDR2 SVGAGI. CDR3 sequence reads: CASSQGQGAAPGQYF. The CDR3 DNA is TGTGCCAGCAGTCAGGGACAGGGGGCGGCCCCGGGGCAGTACTTC.

The J gene is TRBJ2-5, the V gene TRBV15; D is possibly TRBD1 (7 bases). V was pared by 0 bases and J by 5 bases, with 13 bases between. Germline V lookup: CDR1 LNHNV, CDR2 YYDKDF (reference sequence). The CDR3 loop spans 15 amino acids. The CDR3 loop reads CATSREQGRRETQYF. The DNA for the CDR3 is TGTGCCACCAGCAGAGAACAGGGGAGGAGGGAGACCCAGTACTTC.

This clone was counted once. This rearrangement joins TRBV14 to TRBJ1-3; D unclear. V was clipped by 0 bases and J by 2 bases, with 8 bases between them. CDR3 length: 15 amino acids. The germline V gene has CDR1 SGHDN and CDR2 FVKESK. The CDR3 DNA is TGTGCCAGCAGCCAAGATGTGGGCCCTGGAAACACCATATATTTT. Its translation: CASSQDVGPGNTIYF. The variable domain in full, with the rest retrieved from reference TRBV14 and TRBJ1-3, is EAGVTQFPSHSVIEKGQTVTLRCDPISGHDNLYWYRRVMGKEIKFLLHFVKESKQDESGMPNNRFLAERTGGTYSTLKVQPAELEDSGVYFCASSQDVGPGNTIYFGEGSWLTVV.

This clone was detected only once. The rearrangement joins TRBV11-2 to TRBJ1-3; D is unresolved. Germline V lookup: CDR1 SGHAT, CDR2 FQNNGV. This CDR3 contains 16 residues. The V and J ends lost 1 base and 0 bases respectively, with 10 bases between them. The CDR3 DNA sequence: TGTGCCAGCAGCTTAGGTGGCAGGCTCTCTGGAAACACCATATATTTT. This codes for CASSLGGRLSGNTIYF.

This sequence joins TRBV11-2 and TRBJ2-7; TRBD2 is a possible D gene (6 bases). The ends were cut back, 0 bases at V and 7 bases at J, with 7 bases in the middle. The CDR3 has 12 residues. Germline assignment: CDR1 SGHAT and CDR2 FQNNGV. In nucleotides, the CDR3 is TGTGCCAGCAGCTTAGATCGGGGGGAGCAGTACTTC. Its translation: CASSLDRGEQYF. Full variable domain (rest looked up from reference TRBV11-2 and TRBJ2-7): EAGVAQSPRYKIIEKRQSVAFWCNPISGHATLYWYQQILGQGPKLLIQFQNNGVVDDSQLPKDRFSAERLKGVDSTLKIQPAKLEDSAVYLCASSLDRGEQYFGPGTRLTVT.

This clone occurred a few times. The rearrangement links TRBV11-2 to TRBJ2-2, with 9 bases lining up with TRBD2. Germline V lookup: CDR1 SGHAT, CDR2 FQNNGV. J gave up 4 bases and V 3 bases, and 6 bases lay outside the gene matches. CDR3 length equals 16 residues. CDR3 protein: CASSLVSGGRTGELFF. The CDR3 coding sequence is TGTGCCAGCAGCTTGGTGAGCGGGGGGCGCACCGGGGAGCTGTTTTTT.

The CDR3 loop is CASSYDTSYEQYF. CDR3 in DNA: TGCGCCAGCAGCTATGACACTTCCTACGAGCAGTACTTC. The chain combines TRBV5-1 with TRBJ2-7; D is undetermined. Germline CDR1 and CDR2: SGHRS and YFSETQ. Trimming shortened V by 3 bases and J by 1 base, and 8 bases separated the two germline ends. The CDR3 has 13 amino acids.

This chain joins TRBV19 and TRBJ2-7; 10 nucleotides agree with TRBD1. The CDR3 consists of 17 residues. Losses at the gene ends were 5 bases for V and 0 bases for J; bases not matched to a gene: 10. Germline CDR1 and CDR2: LNHDA and SQIVND (reference sequence). The DNA of the CDR3 is TGTGCCAGTAGTTCGAGACAGGGGGCCGAGAGCTCCTACGAGCAGTACTTC. Its protein product is CASSSRQGAESSYEQYF.